Listed below are T cell receptor beta chains from one sample, sequenced in a study of blood T cell repertoires in COVID-19. Assay: immunoSEQ multiplex PCR; the TCRdb copy retains only in-frame clones and omits some. The sample lists approximately 30,000 clones; roughly 85% were seen once. Material: peripheral blood. These receptors originate from a human donor in a cohort sampled during active COVID-19. Each CDR3 is given with its conserved first and last residue. The D gene is left open where the match is weak. Clone size is not always given. Where it is, it says once, few, many or a class for expanded clones.

J	length	D	V	size	CDR3	DNA
TRBJ2-1	17	-	TRBV4-1	few	CASSQGYRAGSYNEQFF	TGCGCCAGCAGCCAAGGATACAGGGCTGGGTCCTACAATGAGCAGTTCTTC
TRBJ2-2	17	TRBD1	TRBV4-1	-	CASSHRPGQGGTGELFF	TGCGCCAGCAGCCACCGACCGGGACAGGGAGGCACCGGGGAGCTGTTTTTT
TRBJ2-7	17	TRBD2	TRBV4-1	-	CASSPLGLAGEIYEQYF	TGCGCCAGCAGCCCCCTTGGACTAGCGGGGGAGATATACGAGCAGTACTTC
TRBJ1-1	17	TRBD1	TRBV5-4	-	CASSRRTGGAGGTEAFF	TGTGCCAGCAGCCGTAGAACAGGGGGCGCAGGGGGCACTGAAGCTTTCTTT
TRBJ1-4	15	-	TRBV7-2	-	CASSANSATNEKLFF	TGTGCCAGCAGCGCAAACAGTGCAACTAATGAAAAACTGTTTTTT
TRBJ2-1	13	-	TRBV5-1	-	CASSSGLHNEQFF	TGCGCCAGCAGCTCGGGACTGCACAATGAGCAGTTCTTC
TRBJ2-3	15	-	TRBV19	-	CASRREGWRADTQYF	TGTGCCAGTAGGAGAGAAGGGTGGAGGGCAGATACGCAGTATTTT
TRBJ2-1	15	-	TRBV10-1	few	CASSESSGSYNEQFF	TGCGCCAGCAGTGAGTCAAGCGGCTCCTACAATGAGCAGTTCTTC
TRBJ2-1	20	TRBD2	TRBV6-2/TRBV6-3	-	CASSFRSWTSGRSSYNEQFF	TGTGCCAGCAGTTTCCGATCTTGGACTAGCGGAAGAAGCTCCTACAATGAGCAGTTCTTC
TRBJ1-5	13	-	TRBV6-2/TRBV6-3	-	CASSYGPDQPQHF	TGTGCCAGCAGTTACGGGCCAGATCAGCCCCAGCATTTT
TRBJ2-3	16	-	TRBV24-1	-	CATRDPRESGTDTQYF	TGTGCCACCAGGGATCCCAGGGAAAGTGGCACAGATACGCAGTATTTT
TRBJ1-5	15	-	TRBV6-2/TRBV6-3	-	CASSYSGGGNQPQHF	TGTGCCAGCAGTTACTCAGGGGGAGGCAATCAGCCCCAGCATTTT
TRBJ1-2	13	-	TRBV12-3/TRBV12-4	-	CASSPHVEYGYTF	TGTGCCAGCAGTCCCCACGTCGAGTATGGCTACACCTTC
TRBJ2-1	17	TRBD1	TRBV4-1	-	CASSQGHTGGGFNEQFF	TGCGCCAGCAGCCAAGGCCATACAGGGGGAGGTTTCAATGAGCAGTTCTTC
TRBJ1-2	13	-	TRBV6-5	-	CASSYGAREGYTF	TGTGCCAGCAGTTATGGAGCCAGGGAGGGGTACACCTTC
TRBJ2-1	13	-	TRBV29-1	-	CSVGRDSYNEQFF	TGCAGCGTTGGGAGAGACAGTTACAATGAGCAGTTCTTC
TRBJ1-3	14	-	TRBV10-3	medium-sized	CAIRVQGGGNTIYF	TGTGCCATCAGGGTACAGGGCGGCGGAAACACCATATATTTT